Sequencing of this TCR beta chain was carried out in a study of Graves' ophthalmopathy and Graves' hyperthyroidism. The authors amplified TCR beta CDR3 regions, and they did so from RNA transcripts for repertoire sequencing. HTBI primers served in a first-round RT-PCR, which a second-round multiplex PCR followed. TCRdb recomputed calls from the multiplex PCR reads with MiXCR, one row per CDR3 protein. The profile shows about 50,000 distinct CDR3 sequences, less than 65% of them singletons. CDR1 is GTSNPN and CDR2 is SVGIG in the germline V gene (reference sequence). This CDR3 comprises 12 residues. V usage is TRBV30 and J usage is TRBJ1-1; tentative D call: TRBD1 (6 bases). Sequencing input: peripheral blood. The TCR sequence derives from an adult woman with Graves' ophthalmopathy. CDR3 DNA: TGTGCTTGTATTGCAGGGGTCACTGAAGCTTTCTTT. Its translation is CACIAGVTEAFF. Based on the CDR3 plus reference TRBV30 and TRBJ1-1, the full variable domain is SQTIHQWPATLVQPVGSPLSLECTVEGTSNPNLYWYRQAAGRGLQLLFYSVGIGQISSEVPQNLSASRPQDRQFILSSKKLLLSDSGFYLCACIAGVTEAFFGQGTRLTVV.